This record concerns one TCR beta chain sequence. Data came from immunoSEQ multiplex PCR; TCRdb stores just in-frame clones and leaves some out. The sample has 100,000 to 150,000 clones, about 90% seen once. These data originate in a study of control samples from healthy donors and cancer patients. Germline CDR1 and CDR2: SGHNT and YYREEE (reference sequence). V gave up 6 bases and J gave up 5 bases; unmatched junction bases: 13. The length of the CDR3 is 16 residues. What was sequenced was blood. This chain uses TRBV5-4 with TRBJ2-3; 9 bases align to TRBD2. This sequence was found in a young man in good health. In DNA form, the CDR3 reads TGTGCCAGCACTATGATGGGACTAGCTGGGGGAGATACGCAGTATTTT. This encodes CASTMMGLAGGDTQYF.